This note documents a single TCR beta chain sequence. Its antigen is as yet unknown. Only in-frame clones appear in the TCRdb table, and some are missing; sequencing was by immunoSEQ multiplex PCR. The table includes fewer than 85,000 clones, around two thirds detected once. The data were obtained in a study of vaccination effects on CD4 cells after COVID-19. Overall study context: With the ViraFEST assay, the study expanded antigen-specific CD4+ T cells using viral peptide pools, then sequenced them.

The CDR3 contains 19 residues. The V segment lost 3 bases and the J segment 1 base; nucleotides outside the gene matches: 13. The germline V gene encodes CDR1 SGHRS and CDR2 YFSETQ. Whole-study results and caveats: Late post-vaccination, clones induced by infection and those induced by vaccine underwent marked clonal contraction.

Upon completion of around 9 days in culture, CD4+ T cells were isolated. Participants were vaccinated with two doses of either the BNT162b2 or mRNA-1273 vaccine. Days 3 and 7 saw half the medium replaced with IL-2 medium. V usage is TRBV5-1 and J usage is TRBJ2-1; 10 nucleotides agree with TRBD2. The specimen comprised CD4+ T cells from PBMCs cultured without peptide, sampled after COVID-19 vaccination. The origin of this receptor is a human donor who received a COVID-19 vaccine. The CDR3, as DNA: TGCGCCAGCAGCTCCCAGGGTGTAGCGGGGGGCCGTTCCTACAATGAGCAGTTCTTC. Residues: CASSSQGVAGGRSYNEQFF.